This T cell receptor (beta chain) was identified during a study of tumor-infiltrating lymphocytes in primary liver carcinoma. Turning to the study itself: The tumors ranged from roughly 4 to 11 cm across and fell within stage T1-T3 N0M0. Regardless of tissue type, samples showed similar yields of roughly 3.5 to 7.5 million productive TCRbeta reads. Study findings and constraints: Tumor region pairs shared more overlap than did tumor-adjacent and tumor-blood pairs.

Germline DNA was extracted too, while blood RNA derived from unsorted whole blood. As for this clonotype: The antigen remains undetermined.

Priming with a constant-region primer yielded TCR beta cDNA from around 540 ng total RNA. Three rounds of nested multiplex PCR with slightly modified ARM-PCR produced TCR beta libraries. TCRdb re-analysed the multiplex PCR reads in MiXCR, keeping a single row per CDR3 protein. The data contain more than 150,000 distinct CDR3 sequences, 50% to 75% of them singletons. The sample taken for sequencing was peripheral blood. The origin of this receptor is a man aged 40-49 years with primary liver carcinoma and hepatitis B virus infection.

The DNA of the CDR3 is TGTGCCAGCAGCTTAGTTGGACTAGCCGTCTTTGAGCAGTTCTTC. Translation gives CASSLVGLAVFEQFF. The chain uses TRBV7-8 and TRBJ2-1, with TRBD2 identical over 8 bases. The CDR3 contains 15 residues. Germline V gene sequence: CDR1 SGHVS, CDR2 FQNEAQ. V shed 1 base and J 9 bases; nucleotides not matched to a gene: 8.